The 14 T cell receptor beta chains below were found in one sample sequenced in a study of OX40 agonist ivuxolimab in advanced cancers. Profiled with immunoSEQ multiplex PCR; TCRdb holds only in-frame clones, not every one. The top ten clones hold 13% to 15% of a sample with some 40,000 clones, 85% to 95% of them seen once. Sequencing was performed on CD4+ or CD8+ T cells sorted from blood, taken in a trial of the OX40 agonist ivuxolimab. These receptors came from an adult with an advanced solid tumor such as melanoma, head and neck, liver or kidney cancer.

By sample fraction, this clone is medium-sized. CDR3 protein: CASSVDRGDEQYF. The CDR3 DNA sequence: TGTGCCAGCAGTGTGGACAGGGGGGACGAGCAGTACTTC. The genes are TRBV5-6 and TRBJ2-7; 10 bases match TRBD1. CDR3 length: 13 residues. Trimming at V came to 5 bases and at J to 5 bases, leaving 4 bases not matched to a gene. The germline CDR1 and CDR2 sequences are SGHDT and YYEEEE. Supplemented by reference TRBV5-6 and TRBJ2-7, the full variable domain reads DAGVTQSPTHLIKTRGQQVTLRCSPKSGHDTVSWYQQALGQGPQFIFQYYEEEERQRGNFPDRFSGHQFPNYSSELNVNALLLGDSALYLCASSVDRGDEQYFGPGTRLTVT.

The chain employs TRBV19 and TRBJ2-3, with a tentative D call TRBD2 (5 bases). Germline-derived CDR1 and CDR2 are LNHDA and SQIVND (reference sequence). CDR3 length: 13 amino acids. Trimming shortened V by 3 bases and J by 5 bases, and 9 bases separated the two germline ends. CDR3: CASSIVAGDTQYF. Here the CDR3 DNA reads TGTGCCAGTAGTATTGTGGCGGGAGATACGCAGTATTTT.

The chain couples TRBV28 to TRBJ2-7; either TRBD1 or TRBD2 may fit D (5 bases each). Per germline, CDR1 MDHEN and CDR2 SYDVKM. Trimming shortened V by 7 bases and J by 2 bases, and 15 bases separated the two germline ends. The CDR3 consists of 14 residues. CDR3 in amino acids: CASTFTGTPYEQYF. In nucleotides, the CDR3 is TGTGCCAGCACCTTCACGGGGACCCCCTACGAGCAGTACTTC.

The chain carries TRBV4-1 and TRBJ2-3, with 8 nucleotides matching TRBD1. Trimming at V came to 3 bases and at J to 4 bases, leaving 3 bases not matched to a gene. CDR1 is MGHRA, CDR2 YSYEKL, per germline. The CDR3 length is 14 residues. DNA for the CDR3: TGCGCCAGCAGCCACCGGACAGGGTCAGATACGCAGTATTTT. This gives the protein CASSHRTGSDTQYF.

The chain has TRBV5-4 and TRBJ2-3; the match to TRBD1 covers 9 bases. The CDR3 extends over 15 amino acids. The J segment lost 2 bases and the V segment lost 3 bases, leaving 4 bases of the junction unmatched. Germline CDR1 reads SGHNT; CDR2 reads YYREEE (reference sequence). CDR3 coding DNA: TGTGCCAGCAGCTACCGGGACAGGGTCACAGATACGCAGTATTTT. Encoded protein: CASSYRDRVTDTQYF.

This clone was seen once. The CDR3 nucleotides are TGTGCCAGTAGCTGGGGCGGAGAAAACACTGAAGCTTTCTTT. Its translation is CASSWGGENTEAFF. V is TRBV19 and J is TRBJ1-1, with TRBD1 as a possible D gene (5 bases). V lost 6 bases, J lost 2 bases, and 13 bases lay in between. The CDR3 is made up of 14 amino acids. Germline CDR1 is LNHDA and CDR2 is SQIVND (reference sequence).

The rearrangement uses TRBV18 and TRBJ2-2; 9 bases line up with TRBD1. Germline V lookup: CDR1 KGHSH, CDR2 LQKENI. The length of the CDR3 is 16 residues. After removal of 5 bases from V and 1 base from J, the junction contained 5 bases not matched to a gene. This CDR3 is CASSSSDRGNTGELFF. The CDR3 coding sequence is TGTGCCAGCTCATCATCGGACAGGGGGAACACCGGGGAGCTGTTTTTT.

The chain couples TRBV6-6 to TRBJ2-3, with 7 nucleotides matching TRBD2. The length of the CDR3 is 14 residues. The ends lost 7 bases at V and 3 bases at J; junction bases unmatched: 7. Germline CDR1 is MNHNY and CDR2 is SVGAGI (reference sequence). CDR3 DNA sequence: TGTGCCAGCACGTTAATGGGGGGGACAGATACGCAGTATTTT. This encodes CASTLMGGTDTQYF.

V and J are TRBV13 and TRBJ2-7; tentatively, D is TRBD1 (6 bases). The V gene's germline CDR1 is PRHDT and CDR2 FYEKMQ (reference sequence). V was trimmed by 6 bases and J by 2 bases, leaving 14 bases between them. The CDR3 sequence is 14 residues long. CDR3 bases: TGTGCCAGCAGTCAGGACAGAGCAACCTACGAGCAGTACTTC. This codes for CASSQDRATYEQYF.

This chain uses TRBV9 with TRBJ2-1; 13 bases fit TRBD2. The V gene end was trimmed by 3 bases and the J gene end by 3 bases; junction bases not matched to a gene: 6. Per germline, CDR1 SGDLS and CDR2 YYNGEE. The CDR3 has 17 residues. The CDR3 spells CASSGGTSGIFYNEQFF. In DNA, the CDR3 is TGTGCCAGCAGCGGGGGGACTAGCGGGATATTCTACAATGAGCAGTTCTTC.

The CDR3 nucleotides are TGTGCCAGCGCCGAAAGAGCCCTGGACAGTTCGGACGAGCAGTACTTC. This encodes CASAERALDSSDEQYF. The chain couples TRBV2 to TRBJ2-7; D perhaps matches TRBD1 (6 bases). The CDR3 is 16 amino acids. CDR1 SNHLY and CDR2 FYNNEI come from the germline V gene. Trimming cost V 8 bases and J 5 bases, with 25 bases left between them.

The genes are TRBV11-2 and TRBJ1-2; D is unclear. Trimming shortened V by 2 bases and J by 4 bases, and 17 bases separated the two germline ends. The CDR3 consists of 16 residues. Germline values: CDR1 SGHAT, CDR2 FQNNGV. CDR3 sequence reads: CASSLTYGEGFYGYTF. In DNA form, the CDR3 reads TGTGCCAGCAGCTTAACTTATGGGGAGGGTTTCTATGGCTACACCTTC. Filled out from reference TRBV11-2 and TRBJ1-2, the complete variable domain reads EAGVAQSPRYKIIEKRQSVAFWCNPISGHATLYWYQQILGQGPKLLIQFQNNGVVDDSQLPKDRFSAERLKGVDSTLKIQPAKLEDSAVYLCASSLTYGEGFYGYTFGSGTRLTVV.

The V gene is TRBV5-1, the J gene TRBJ2-3; TRBD2 aligns across 7 bases. Germline V lookup: CDR1 SGHRS, CDR2 YFSETQ. The CDR3 is 17 amino acids. J was trimmed by 1 base and V by 2 bases; bases with no gene match: 10. Written as DNA, the CDR3 is TGCGCCAGCAGCTTAAGCGGGGTACAAGGGGGCACAGATACGCAGTATTTT. Its translation is CASSLSGVQGGTDTQYF.

As DNA, the CDR3 is TGTGCCAGCAGTTTGGGGGGTCAGCCCCAGCATTTT. It translates to CASSLGGQPQHF. V usage is TRBV27 and J usage is TRBJ1-5, with D perhaps TRBD1 (5 bases). Trimming took off 3 bases at V and 6 bases at J, with 6 bases between the two ends. The CDR3 totals 12 residues. From germline, CDR1 is MNHEY and CDR2 SMNVEV (reference sequence).